This entry lists 5 T cell receptor beta chains sequenced from one sample in a study of technical replicates of blood from a few donors. Profiled with immunoSEQ multiplex PCR; TCRdb holds only in-frame clones, not every one. This table holds approximately 79,000 clones, 95% to 97% found once. The material sequenced was T cells isolated from PBMCs. The receptor set was obtained from a human donor in good health.

This chain uses TRBV4-1 with TRBJ1-1, with D unresolved. The V gene's germline CDR1 is MGHRA and CDR2 YSYEKL. The length of the CDR3 is 15 residues. V lost 1 base and J 1 base, leaving 10 bases between the germline ends. The CDR3 spells CASSQGKGGNTEAFF. The CDR3 DNA reads as TGCGCCAGCAGCCAAGGAAAGGGAGGGAACACTGAAGCTTTCTTT.

This chain joins TRBV30 and TRBJ2-7; TRBD1 matches 9 bases. With 2 bases clipped from V and 5 bases from J, the junction kept 7 bases outside the gene matches. The germline V gene encodes CDR1 GTSNPN and CDR2 SVGIG (reference sequence). This CDR3 spans 14 amino acids. The CDR3 bases are TGTGCCTGGAGTAAGGGGACAGGGTTAAACGAGCAGTACTTC. Translating gives CAWSKGTGLNEQYF.

V is TRBV19 and J is TRBJ1-5, with a tentative D call TRBD1 (5 bases). The germline gives CDR1 LNHDA, CDR2 SQIVND (reference sequence). The CDR3 loop spans 13 amino acids. Trimming shortened V by 1 base and J by 7 bases, and 8 bases separated the two germline ends. The CDR3, as DNA: TGTGCCAGTAGTATAGTAGGGGCGCAGCCCCAGCATTTT. Translated: CASSIVGAQPQHF.

The CDR3 here is CASSASPGQGVEQYF. The DNA for the CDR3 is TGTGCCAGCAGTGCTTCCCCGGGACAGGGAGTCGAGCAGTACTTC. This sequence joins TRBV27 and TRBJ2-7; TRBD1 aligns across 9 bases. The CDR3 loop spans 15 amino acids. After removal of 5 bases from V and 6 bases from J, the junction contained 11 bases not matched to a gene. The germline V gene encodes CDR1 MNHEY and CDR2 SMNVEV (reference sequence).

The rearrangement links TRBV28 to TRBJ1-4; D gene ambiguous. Trimming removed 1 base at V and 8 bases at J, with 17 bases between. This CDR3 has 16 amino acids. Germline V CDR1 and CDR2: MDHEN, SYDVKM. CDR3 residues: CASSLYLPRQAEKLFF. The CDR3 DNA is TGTGCCAGCAGTTTATATCTCCCCAGGCAGGCGGAAAAACTGTTTTTT.